This T cell receptor (beta chain) appears in the sequencing data of a study of shared clonotypes between healthy human individuals. Study-level background: There were three CD4 naive, three CD4 memory, two CD8 naive and one CD8 memory plates per donor. Study observations and caveats: Donors were few, which limited the genetic and exposure-history diversity represented. Despite large depth, rarefaction showed incomplete sorted-subset sequencing.

Among the donors, all were Caucasian adults who lived in Nashville, Tennessee. Only in-frame clones appear in the TCRdb table, and some are missing; sequencing was by immunoSEQ multiplex PCR. The sample carries hundreds of thousands of clones, under 80% recorded once. This clone showed up many times. The antigen remains undetermined. The sample comprised memory CD4+ T cells sorted from blood. Subset denoted: CD45RA-negative fraction. This TCR came from a woman in her 30s in good health.

The CDR3 region is CASSESLREGYF. The CDR3 nucleotides read TGCGCCAGCAGTGAGTCTCTCCGGGAGGGGTACTTC. V usage is TRBV10-2 and J usage is TRBJ2-7, with 8 positions matching TRBD2. This CDR3 region has 12 residues. Germline V lookup: CDR1 WSHSY, CDR2 SAAADI. Germline trimming cut 0 bases from V and 12 bases from J; bases unmatched to any gene: 4.